Listed below are T cell receptor beta chains from one sample, sequenced in a study of blood T cells in healthy people across ages. TCRdb re-called the 5' RACE reads with MiXCR, one entry per CDR3 protein. This sample yields about 680,000 distinct CDR3 sequences, of which around half are seen a single time; 25% to 35% belongs to the top ten. The specimen sequenced was blood. These receptors were collected from a woman aged 60-75 years in good health. Each CDR3 is given without its conserved first and last residue. The order of the fields is D gene, clone size, V gene, J gene, CDR3 protein. D genes are given only for firm matches. Clone size is given for some rows only: seen once, a few or many times, or a class if the clone is expanded.

TRBD1	NA	TRBV20-1	TRBJ2-6	SARPTGGQGANVLT
TRBD1	once	TRBV5-1	TRBJ1-2	ASSVEGTGRGYT
NA	once	TRBV6-6	TRBJ1-6	ASSYRDADNSPLH
NA	few	TRBV7-3	TRBJ2-2	ASSPLVTGELF
NA	NA	TRBV29-1	TRBJ1-1	SAKTETYTEAF
TRBD1	NA	TRBV15	TRBJ2-1	ATSRDGDSYNEQF
NA	NA	TRBV6-2/TRBV6-3	TRBJ1-5	ASSYRRTGGSFYSNQPQH
NA	many	TRBV4-3	TRBJ2-6	ASSQVWGSSGANVLT
TRBD1	NA	TRBV5-1	TRBJ2-7	ASSLPEDRVTYEQY
NA	NA	TRBV20-1	TRBJ2-1	SAAQPGEQF
NA	NA	TRBV6-6	TRBJ2-3	ASSNYDTQY
NA	few	TRBV20-1	TRBJ2-3	SARRSDTQY
NA	NA	TRBV28	TRBJ2-6	ASSSYSAGANVLT
NA	once	TRBV28	TRBJ2-1	ASSFPYNVQF
NA	NA	TRBV7-6	TRBJ1-1	ASSLNWRSTGLNTEAF
NA	NA	TRBV24-1	TRBJ2-7	ATSPGGSYEQY
NA	few	TRBV20-1	TRBJ2-1	SASFLSSYNEQF
NA	few	TRBV7-9	TRBJ2-7	ASSLGDASYEQY
NA	few	TRBV7-9	TRBJ2-7	ASSLGRKGTSYEQY
NA	once	TRBV10-3	TRBJ1-5	AISAPGQPQH
NA	few	TRBV7-2	TRBJ2-5	ASTQRAGTETQY
NA	NA	TRBV28	TRBJ1-1	ASRFPDHTEAF
NA	NA	TRBV4-1	TRBJ1-2	ASSHRARRDGYT
TRBD2	few	TRBV12-3/TRBV12-4	TRBJ2-7	ASSFAGGPYEQY
NA	NA	TRBV18	TRBJ2-1	ASSPLRGRSYNEQF
NA	NA	TRBV5-1	TRBJ1-4	ASSSGEGNEKLF
NA	few	TRBV5-1	TRBJ1-4	ASSLEEAGDEKLF
NA	few	TRBV5-6	TRBJ2-7	ASSLGGTGHHYEQY
TRBD2	few	TRBV5-1	TRBJ2-7	ASSLTGLEDEQY
NA	NA	TRBV5-6	TRBJ1-2	ASSLTTDGYT
NA	NA	TRBV5-5	TRBJ2-7	ASSLLPTMGEQY
TRBD2	NA	TRBV2	TRBJ2-5	ASRGGEVLENEQY
TRBD2	few	TRBV5-1	TRBJ2-4	ASSRTSGRAKNIQY
NA	few	TRBV5-1	TRBJ2-1	ASSLKRLHDNEQF
TRBD2	NA	TRBV5-6	TRBJ2-1	ASSLIPTSGINEQF
NA	NA	TRBV29-1	NA	SAPSMDSYNEQY
NA	NA	TRBV29-1	TRBJ2-5	SGRVGETQY
TRBD2	NA	TRBV7-2	TRBJ2-5	ASSFRIFGGTTATEQY
NA	many	TRBV5-1	TRBJ2-7	ASSLEGSPTYEQY
NA	NA	TRBV20-1	TRBJ2-2	SARAPTGELF
NA	many	TRBV12-3/TRBV12-4	TRBJ2-7	ARTDTLSYEQY
NA	NA	TRBV10-3	TRBJ2-7	AISPVSYEQY
TRBD1	NA	TRBV12-3/TRBV12-4	TRBJ1-2	ASSPQGAKANYGYT
NA	few	TRBV5-1	TRBJ1-2	ASTQGGHYGYT
TRBD1	NA	TRBV20-1	TRBJ1-1	SARVDRDEAF
NA	NA	TRBV27	TRBJ2-7	ASSSIGGVYEQY
NA	many	TRBV4-3	TRBJ1-2	ASSQDRNYGYT